The present T cell receptor (beta chain) was sequenced within a study of T cell repertoires in cytomegalovirus infection. This clonotype appeared many times. TCRdb ran MiXCR on the reads and lists one entry per CDR3 protein. This sample has around 740,000 distinct CDR3 sequences, with roughly 35% found just once. The specimen sequenced was PBMCs. The clonotype comes from a human donor in good health (CMV status not recorded). Some clones in this sample may be carry-over from other donors' samples.

CDR3 DNA sequence: TGTGCCAGCAGCTTATCGACAGGGAGGAGCAATCAGCCCCAGCATTTT. Protein: CASSLSTGRSNQPQHF. This chain links TRBV7-8 with TRBJ1-5, with 7 bases matching TRBD1. Per the germline V gene, CDR1 is SGHVS and CDR2 is FQNEAQ. There are 16 residues in the CDR3. V was clipped by 2 bases and J by 1 base; unmatched bases: 5. Full variable domain (missing parts from reference TRBV7-8 and TRBJ1-5): GAGVSQSPRYKVAKRGQDVALRCDPISGHVSLFWYQQALGQGPEFLTYFQNEAQLDKSGLPSDRFFAERPEGSVSTLKIQRTQQEDSAVYLCASSLSTGRSNQPQHFGDGTRLSIL.